Listed below are T cell receptor beta chains from one sample, sequenced in a study of blood T cell repertoires in COVID-19. TCRdb's table, derived via immunoSEQ multiplex PCR, lists solely in-frame clones and lacks some. Found here are about 310,000 clones, around 91% of them singletons; the top ten hold about 1%. The specimen sequenced was peripheral blood. The receptor set was obtained from a middle-aged woman with COVID-19, enrolled during active disease. Each CDR3 is given with its conserved first and last residue. D genes are given only for firm matches. Only part of the rows carry a size: once, few, many, or a class if the clone is expanded.

V: TRBV7-9; D: TRBD1; size: NA; J: TRBJ1-2; CDR3: CASSSINDPGQGAHGYTF; DNA: TGTGCCAGCAGCTCTATAAACGATCCGGGACAGGGGGCTCATGGCTACACCTTC
V: TRBV28; D: TRBD1; size: NA; J: TRBJ2-7; CDR3: CASSTGQGSLYEQYF; DNA: TGTGCCAGCAGTACGGGACAGGGAAGTCTCTACGAGCAGTACTTC
V: TRBV30; D: NA; size: once; J: TRBJ1-5; CDR3: CAWSGKSTNQPQHF; DNA: TGTGCCTGGAGTGGCAAATCAACTAATCAGCCCCAGCATTTT
V: TRBV7-8; D: NA; size: NA; J: TRBJ2-5; CDR3: CASGPGAGARETQYF; DNA: TGTGCCAGCGGCCCGGGGGCGGGGGCCCGAGAGACCCAGTACTTC
V: TRBV6-5; D: NA; size: NA; J: TRBJ2-1; CDR3: CASSYSGANWNNEQFF; DNA: TGTGCCAGCAGTTACTCAGGGGCCAACTGGAATAATGAGCAGTTCTTC
V: TRBV3-1/TRBV3-2; D: TRBD1; size: NA; J: TRBJ1-5; CDR3: CASSQGSKRTGGTNQPQHF; DNA: TGTGCCAGCAGCCAAGGATCCAAGCGGACAGGGGGGACTAATCAGCCCCAGCATTTT
V: TRBV11-2; D: TRBD2; size: NA; J: TRBJ2-7; CDR3: CASSLWPGRVYEQYF; DNA: TGTGCCAGCAGCTTATGGCCCGGGAGGGTCTACGAGCAGTACTTC
V: TRBV7-3; D: NA; size: NA; J: TRBJ2-1; CDR3: CASSLSWDKFNEQFF; DNA: TGTGCCAGCAGCTTATCTTGGGACAAATTCAATGAGCAGTTCTTC
V: TRBV6-2/TRBV6-3; D: TRBD2; size: NA; J: TRBJ2-5; CDR3: CASSRGLAGKGETQYF; DNA: TGTGCCAGCAGTCGTGGGCTAGCGGGCAAGGGGGAGACCCAGTACTTC
V: TRBV30; D: NA; size: NA; J: TRBJ1-5; CDR3: CAWSATGNQPQHF; DNA: TGTGCCTGGAGTGCGACAGGTAATCAGCCCCAGCATTTT
V: TRBV7-2; D: TRBD2; size: NA; J: TRBJ2-2; CDR3: CASSLVGLAGAGELFF; DNA: TGTGCCAGCAGCTTAGTTGGGCTAGCGGGAGCCGGGGAGCTGTTTTTT
V: TRBV28; D: NA; size: NA; J: TRBJ1-2; CDR3: CASTPVPWRGAGYGYTF; DNA: TGTGCCAGCACCCCTGTGCCGTGGCGGGGGGCGGGCTATGGCTACACCTTC
V: TRBV10-2; D: TRBD1; size: NA; J: TRBJ1-4; CDR3: CASNRQGPNEKLFF; DNA: TGCGCCAGCAACCGACAGGGGCCGAATGAAAAACTGTTTTTT
V: TRBV19; D: NA; size: few; J: TRBJ2-7; CDR3: CASSRDSTYEQYF; DNA: TGTGCCAGTAGCCGGGACTCAACCTACGAGCAGTACTTC
V: TRBV5-6; D: TRBD1; size: NA; J: TRBJ1-4; CDR3: CASSSVTGSNEKLFF; DNA: TGTGCCAGCAGCTCGGTGACAGGGTCGAATGAAAAACTGTTTTTT
V: TRBV5-1; D: TRBD2; size: NA; J: TRBJ2-1; CDR3: CASTVVAGPYNEQFF; DNA: TGCGCCAGCACCGTGGTAGCGGGCCCCTACAATGAGCAGTTCTTC